The 10 T cell receptor beta chains in this list originate from one sample, sequenced in a study of OX40 agonist ivuxolimab in advanced cancers. Assay: immunoSEQ multiplex PCR; the TCRdb copy retains only in-frame clones and omits some. This sample has tens of thousands of clones, with 86% found just once. The sample in question was CD4+ or CD8+ T cells sorted from blood, obtained in a trial of the OX40 agonist ivuxolimab. Receptors were obtained from an adult with an advanced solid tumor such as melanoma, head and neck, liver or kidney cancer.

V gene TRBV28 combines with J gene TRBJ1-5; the D is unclear. The ends were cut back, 5 bases at V and 7 bases at J, with 15 bases in the middle. In germline, CDR1 is MDHEN, CDR2 SYDVKM. The CDR3 contains 14 residues. CDR3 protein: CASSPVWEYQPQHF. The CDR3 DNA reads as TGTGCCAGCAGTCCAGTATGGGAGTACCAGCCCCAGCATTTT.

The V and J genes are TRBV19 and TRBJ2-1, with D possibly being TRBD2 (6 bases). CDR3 length equals 15 residues. V shed 5 bases and J shed 2 bases, with 13 bases lying between them. Looked up from germline, CDR1 is LNHDA and CDR2 is SQIVND (reference sequence). CDR3 in DNA: TGTGCCAGTAGTCTTGGACTACTTGCCTACAATGAGCAGTTCTTC. It translates to CASSLGLLAYNEQFF. The whole variable domain, remainder taken from reference TRBV19 and TRBJ2-1, is DGGITQSPKYLFRKEGQNVTLSCEQNLNHDAMYWYRQDPGQGLRLIYYSQIVNDFQKGDIAEGYSVSREKKESFPLTVTSAQKNPTAFYLCASSLGLLAYNEQFFGPGTRLTVL.

J is TRBJ2-3 and V is TRBV7-2; 7 bases map to TRBD1. V lost 5 bases, J lost 0 bases, and 2 bases stayed unmatched. The CDR3 contains 14 residues. Germline-derived CDR1 and CDR2 are SGHTA and FQGNSA. The CDR3 DNA follows: TGTGCCAGCAGCCCGGACAGGAGCACAGATACGCAGTATTTT. Amino acids: CASSPDRSTDTQYF.

The chain recombines TRBV7-2 with TRBJ2-2, with a possible D match to TRBD2 (5 bases). The CDR3 has 15 residues. Germline V gene sequence: CDR1 SGHTA, CDR2 FQGNSA. V lost 3 bases and J lost 2, with 10 bases in between. The CDR3 loop reads CASSFSGVNTGELFF. As DNA, the CDR3 is TGTGCCAGCAGCTTCAGCGGAGTAAACACCGGGGAGCTGTTTTTT.

V gene TRBV18 combines with J gene TRBJ2-5, with 7 bases lining up with TRBD1. The CDR3 extends over 16 amino acids. The V gene end was trimmed by 0 bases and the J gene end by 2 bases; junction bases not matched to a gene: 6. Germline V gene sequence: CDR1 KGHSH, CDR2 LQKENI. The CDR3, as DNA: TGTGCCAGCTCACCACCGCCAGGGGGTATTCAAGAGACCCAGTACTTC. This encodes CASSPPPGGIQETQYF. Variable domain in full (rest from reference TRBV18 and TRBJ2-5): NAGVMQNPRHLVRRRGQEARLRCSPMKGHSHVYWYRQLPEEGLKFMVYLQKENIIDESGMPKERFSAEFPKEGPSILRIQQVVRGDSAAYFCASSPPPGGIQETQYFGPGTRLLVL.

This clone was recorded a few times. The rearrangement links TRBV21-1 to TRBJ2-1; TRBD2, the table's D call, lacks a check against the DNA. TRBV21-1 is flagged as a pseudogene. The length of the CDR3 is 17 residues. The CDR3 nucleotides read TGTGCCAGCAGCAAAGTGTATGGGGGAGGGGGCTACAATGAGCAGTTCTTC. Translation: CASSKVYGGGGYNEQFF.

The rearrangement joins TRBV7-3 to TRBJ2-1, with 10 bases that match TRBD1. The CDR3 totals 15 residues. With 2 bases clipped from V and 7 bases from J, the junction kept 5 bases outside the gene matches. The germline V gene encodes CDR1 SGHTA and CDR2 FQGTGA. CDR3 region: CASSLSGTGENEQFF. The CDR3 DNA follows: TGTGCCAGCAGCTTATCCGGGACAGGGGAAAATGAGCAGTTCTTC.

The V gene is TRBV6-5, the J gene TRBJ2-2, with 9 positions matching TRBD2. This CDR3 region has 13 residues. V gave up 7 bases and J gave up 5 bases; unmatched junction bases: 2. CDR1 is MNHEY, CDR2 SVGAGI, per germline. The CDR3, as DNA: TGTGCCAGCACCAGCGGGGGGACCGGGGAGCTGTTTTTT. It specifies CASTSGGTGELFF.

This chain connects TRBV12-5 to TRBJ1-2, with 8 bases that match TRBD1. The length of the CDR3 is 12 residues. Germline assignment: CDR1 LGHNT and CDR2 FRNRAP. V gave up 5 bases and J gave up 8 bases; unmatched junction bases: 4. The CDR3 spells CASGPTGEGYTF. The DNA for the CDR3 is TGTGCTAGTGGTCCGACAGGGGAAGGCTACACCTTC.

The chain combines TRBV5-1 with TRBJ2-2; TRBD1 agrees at 7 bases. The CDR3 runs 15 residues. Germline lookup yields CDR1 SGHRS and CDR2 YFSETQ. Germline trimming cut 3 bases from V and 7 bases from J; bases unmatched to any gene: 9. The DNA of the CDR3 is TGCGCCAGCAGCTCGGGACAGACGTGGGGCGGGGAGCTGTTTTTT. This translates into CASSSGQTWGGELFF.